This T cell receptor beta chain was obtained from a study of blood T cell repertoires in COVID-19. Study details: Samples came from the United States, Italy and Spain, spanning acute and convalescent COVID-19.

With 1 base removed from V and 5 bases from J, the gap between germline ends came to 7 bases. The germline gives CDR1 LGHNA, CDR2 YSLEER. The CDR3 loop spans 13 amino acids. Original methodology: Counts of nucleated cells, estimated from reference gene primer amplification, were obtained. Some clones are missing from TCRdb's copy, which holds only in-frame ones; the method was immunoSEQ multiplex PCR. V and J calls and clone size follow that table, whereas D and trimming were derived from the DNA. The sample carries 350,000 to 500,000 clones, roughly 90% recorded once. The sample comprised PBMCs or T cells enriched from blood (not recorded which). This clonotype was sampled from a woman in her late teens or twenties who had been exposed to COVID-19. The chain is built from TRBV4-3 and TRBJ2-3; a weak D match, TRBD2 (5 bases). The CDR3 DNA reads TGCGCCAGCAGCCAAGGCGAGGGAGATACGCAGTATTTT. As protein: CASSQGEGDTQYF.